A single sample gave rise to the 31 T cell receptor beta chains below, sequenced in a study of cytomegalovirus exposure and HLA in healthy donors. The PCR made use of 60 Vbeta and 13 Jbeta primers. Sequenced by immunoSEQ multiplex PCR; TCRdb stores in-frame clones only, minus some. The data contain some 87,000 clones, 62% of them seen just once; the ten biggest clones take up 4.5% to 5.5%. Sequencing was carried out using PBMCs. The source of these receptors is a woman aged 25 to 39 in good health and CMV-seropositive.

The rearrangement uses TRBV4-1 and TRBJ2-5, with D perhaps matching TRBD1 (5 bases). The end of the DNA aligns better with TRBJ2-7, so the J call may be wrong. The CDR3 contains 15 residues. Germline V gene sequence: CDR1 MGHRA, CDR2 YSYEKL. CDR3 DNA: TGCGCCAGCAGCCAAGAACCTACAGGAATCTACGAGCAGTACTTC. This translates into CASSQEPTGIYEQYF.

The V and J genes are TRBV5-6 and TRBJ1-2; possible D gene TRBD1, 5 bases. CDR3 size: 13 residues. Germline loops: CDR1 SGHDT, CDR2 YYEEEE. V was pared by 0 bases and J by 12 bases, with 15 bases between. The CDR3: CASSLVNRPDHTF. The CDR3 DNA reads TGTGCCAGCAGCTTGGTGAACAGGCCGGACCACACCTTC.

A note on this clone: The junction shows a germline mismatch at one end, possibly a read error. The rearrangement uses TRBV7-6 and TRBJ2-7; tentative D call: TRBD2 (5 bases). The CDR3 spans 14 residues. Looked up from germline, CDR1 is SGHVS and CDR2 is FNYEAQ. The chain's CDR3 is CASSFGGSSSEKYF. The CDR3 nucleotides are TGTGCCAGCAGCTTTGGAGGCAGTTCAAGCGAGAAGTACTTC. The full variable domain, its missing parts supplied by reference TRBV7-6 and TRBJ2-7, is GAGVSQSPRYKVTKRGQDVALRCDPISGHVSLYWYRQALGQGPEFLTYFNYEAQQDKSGLPNDRFSAERPEGSISTLTIQRTEQRDSAMYRCASSFGGSSSEKYFGPGTRLTVT.

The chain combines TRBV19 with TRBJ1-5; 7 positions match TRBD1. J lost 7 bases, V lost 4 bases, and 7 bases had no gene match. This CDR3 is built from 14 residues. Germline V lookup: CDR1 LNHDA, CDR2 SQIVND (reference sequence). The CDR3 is CASSKGGAGQPQHF. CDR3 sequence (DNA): TGTGCCAGTAGTAAAGGGGGCGCAGGGCAGCCCCAGCATTTT.

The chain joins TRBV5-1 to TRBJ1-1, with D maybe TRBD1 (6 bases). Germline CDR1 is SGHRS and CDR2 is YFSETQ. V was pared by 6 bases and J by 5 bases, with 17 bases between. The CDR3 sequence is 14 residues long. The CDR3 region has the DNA TGCGCCAGCACCCCCCCAGGGGTCAGAACTGAAGCTTTCTTT. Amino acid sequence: CASTPPGVRTEAFF.

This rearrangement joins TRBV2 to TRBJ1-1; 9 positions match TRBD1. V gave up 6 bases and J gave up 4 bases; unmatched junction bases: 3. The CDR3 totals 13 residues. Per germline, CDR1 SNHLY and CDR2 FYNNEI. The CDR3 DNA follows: TGTGCCAGCAGGGGACAGGGACTCACTGAAGCTTTCTTT. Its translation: CASRGQGLTEAFF. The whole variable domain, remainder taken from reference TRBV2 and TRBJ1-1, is EPEVTQTPSHQVTQMGQEVILRCVPISNHLYFYWYRQILGQKVEFLVSFYNNEISEKSEIFDDQFSVERPDGSNFTLKIRSTKLEDSAMYFCASRGQGLTEAFFGQGTRLTVV.

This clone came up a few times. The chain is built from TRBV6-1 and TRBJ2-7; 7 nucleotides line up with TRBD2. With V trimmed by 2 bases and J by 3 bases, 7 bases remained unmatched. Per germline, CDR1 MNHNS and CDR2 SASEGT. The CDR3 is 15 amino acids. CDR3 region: CASSERSGANYEQYF. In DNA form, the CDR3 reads TGTGCCAGCAGTGAAAGGAGCGGGGCGAACTACGAGCAGTACTTC.

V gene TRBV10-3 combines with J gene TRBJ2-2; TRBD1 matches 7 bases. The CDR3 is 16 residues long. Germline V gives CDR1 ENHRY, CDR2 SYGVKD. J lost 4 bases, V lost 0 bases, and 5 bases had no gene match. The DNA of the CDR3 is TGTGCCATCAGTGAGTCCGGGACAGCCACCACCGGGGAGCTGTTTTTT. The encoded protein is CAISESGTATTGELFF.

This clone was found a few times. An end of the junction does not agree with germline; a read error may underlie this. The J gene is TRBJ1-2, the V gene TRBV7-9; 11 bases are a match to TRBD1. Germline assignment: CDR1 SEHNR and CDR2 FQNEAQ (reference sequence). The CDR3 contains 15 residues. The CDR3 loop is CSSSSRTGGGDGYTF. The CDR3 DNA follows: TGTTCCAGCAGCTCTAGGACAGGGGGCGGCGATGGCTACACCTTC.

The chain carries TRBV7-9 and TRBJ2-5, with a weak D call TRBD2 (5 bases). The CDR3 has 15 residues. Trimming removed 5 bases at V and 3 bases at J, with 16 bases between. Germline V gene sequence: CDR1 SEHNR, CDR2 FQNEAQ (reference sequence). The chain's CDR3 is CASSPSRAAEETQYF. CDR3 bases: TGTGCCAGCAGCCCCTCGCGGGCAGCTGAAGAGACCCAGTACTTC.

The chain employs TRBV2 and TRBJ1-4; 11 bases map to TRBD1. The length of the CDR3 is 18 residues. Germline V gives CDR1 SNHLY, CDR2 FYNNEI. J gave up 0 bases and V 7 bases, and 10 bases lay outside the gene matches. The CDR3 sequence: CASKGGTGGGATNEKLFF. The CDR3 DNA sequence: TGTGCCAGCAAAGGAGGGACAGGGGGGGGAGCAACTAATGAAAAACTGTTTTTT.

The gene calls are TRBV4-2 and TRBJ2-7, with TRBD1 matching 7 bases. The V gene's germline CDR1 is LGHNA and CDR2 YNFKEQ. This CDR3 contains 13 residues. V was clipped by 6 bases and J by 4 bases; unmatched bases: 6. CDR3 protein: CASSSGQRYEQYF. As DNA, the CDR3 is TGTGCCAGCAGTTCGGGACAGCGATACGAGCAGTACTTC.

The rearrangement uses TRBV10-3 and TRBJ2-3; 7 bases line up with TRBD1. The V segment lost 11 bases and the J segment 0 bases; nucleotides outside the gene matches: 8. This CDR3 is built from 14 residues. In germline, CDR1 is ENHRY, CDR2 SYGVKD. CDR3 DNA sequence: TGTGCCCTCTCCCGACAGGGCAGCACAGATACGCAGTATTTT. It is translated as CALSRQGSTDTQYF.

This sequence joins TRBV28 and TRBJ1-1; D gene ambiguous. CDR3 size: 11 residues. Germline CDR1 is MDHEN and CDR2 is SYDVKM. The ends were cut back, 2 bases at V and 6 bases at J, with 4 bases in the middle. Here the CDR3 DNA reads TGTGCCAGCAGTTTAATAGCTGAAGCTTTCTTT. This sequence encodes CASSLIAEAFF. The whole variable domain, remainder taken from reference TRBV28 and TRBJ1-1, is DVKVTQSSRYLVKRTGEKVFLECVQDMDHENMFWYRQDPGLGLRLIYFSYDVKMKEKGDIPEGYSVSREKKERFSLILESASTNQTSMYLCASSLIAEAFFGQGTRLTVV.

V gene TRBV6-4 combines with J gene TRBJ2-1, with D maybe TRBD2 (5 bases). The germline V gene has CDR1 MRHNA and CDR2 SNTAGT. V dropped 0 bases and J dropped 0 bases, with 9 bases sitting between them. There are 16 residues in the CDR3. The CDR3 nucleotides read TGTGCCAGCAGTGACTCATTAGGGAGCTCCTACAATGAGCAGTTCTTC. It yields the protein CASSDSLGSSYNEQFF.

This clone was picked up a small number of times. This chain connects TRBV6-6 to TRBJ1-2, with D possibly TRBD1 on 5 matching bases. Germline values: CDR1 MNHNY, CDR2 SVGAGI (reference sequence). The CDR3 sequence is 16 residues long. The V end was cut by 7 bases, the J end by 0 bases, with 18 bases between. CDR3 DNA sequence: TGTGCCAGCAAGAGAGTAGGGGCGGATTCTAACTATGGCTACACCTTC. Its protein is CASKRVGADSNYGYTF.

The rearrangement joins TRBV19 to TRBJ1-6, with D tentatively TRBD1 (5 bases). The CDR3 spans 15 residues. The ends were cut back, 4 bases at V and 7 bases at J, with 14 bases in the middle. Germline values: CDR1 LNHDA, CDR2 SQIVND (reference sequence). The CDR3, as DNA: TGTGCCAGTAGTACCGATCAGGGCAGGAATTCACCCCTCCACTTT. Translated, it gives CASSTDQGRNSPLHF.

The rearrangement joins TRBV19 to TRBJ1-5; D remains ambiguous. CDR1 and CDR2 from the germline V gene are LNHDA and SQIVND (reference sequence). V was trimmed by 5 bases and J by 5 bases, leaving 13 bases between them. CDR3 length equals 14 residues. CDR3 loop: CASSDRGFHQPQHF. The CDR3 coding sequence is TGTGCCAGTAGTGACCGGGGTTTCCATCAGCCCCAGCATTTT.

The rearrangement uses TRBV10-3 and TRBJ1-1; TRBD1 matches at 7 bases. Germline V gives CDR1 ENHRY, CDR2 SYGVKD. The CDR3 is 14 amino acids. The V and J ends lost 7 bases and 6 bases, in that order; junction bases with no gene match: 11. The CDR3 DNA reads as TGTGCCATCAAATCGACAGGGCGTTTGGCTGAAGCTTTCTTT. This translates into CAIKSTGRLAEAFF.

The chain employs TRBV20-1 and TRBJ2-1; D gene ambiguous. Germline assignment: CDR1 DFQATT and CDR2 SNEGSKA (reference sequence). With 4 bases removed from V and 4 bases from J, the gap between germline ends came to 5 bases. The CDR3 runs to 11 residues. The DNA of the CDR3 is TGCAGTGCTATGCTATACAATGAGCAGTTCTTC. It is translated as CSAMLYNEQFF.

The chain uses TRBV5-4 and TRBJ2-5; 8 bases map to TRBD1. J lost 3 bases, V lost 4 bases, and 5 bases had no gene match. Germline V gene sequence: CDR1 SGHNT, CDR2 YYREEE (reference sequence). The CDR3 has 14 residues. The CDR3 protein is CASSPGQDKETQYF. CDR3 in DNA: TGTGCCAGCAGCCCGGGACAGGACAAAGAGACCCAGTACTTC.

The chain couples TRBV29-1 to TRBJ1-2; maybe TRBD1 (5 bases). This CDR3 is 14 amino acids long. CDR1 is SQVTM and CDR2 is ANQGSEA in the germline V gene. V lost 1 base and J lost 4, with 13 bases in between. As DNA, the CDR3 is TGCAGCGTTGAAGGGCGGGGTAGGGGCTATGGCTACACCTTC. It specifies CSVEGRGRGYGYTF.

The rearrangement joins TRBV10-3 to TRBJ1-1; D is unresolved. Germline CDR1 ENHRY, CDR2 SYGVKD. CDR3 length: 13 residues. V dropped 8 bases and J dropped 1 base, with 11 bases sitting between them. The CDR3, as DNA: TGTGCCATCGGCTCCTTATCGAACACTGAAGCTTTCTTT. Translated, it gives CAIGSLSNTEAFF.

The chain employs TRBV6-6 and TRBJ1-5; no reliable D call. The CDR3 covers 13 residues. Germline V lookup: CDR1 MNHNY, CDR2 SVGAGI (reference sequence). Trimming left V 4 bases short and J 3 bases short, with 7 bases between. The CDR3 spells CASSSSNNQPQHF. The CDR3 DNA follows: TGTGCCAGCAGTTCGAGTAACAATCAGCCCCAGCATTTT.

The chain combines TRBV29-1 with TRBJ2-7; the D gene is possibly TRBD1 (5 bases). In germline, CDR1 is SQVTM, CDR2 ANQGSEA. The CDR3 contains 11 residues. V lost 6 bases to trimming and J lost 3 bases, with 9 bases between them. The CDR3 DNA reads TGCAGCGTCAGGGTAAGCTACGAGCAGTACTTC. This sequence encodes CSVRVSYEQYF.

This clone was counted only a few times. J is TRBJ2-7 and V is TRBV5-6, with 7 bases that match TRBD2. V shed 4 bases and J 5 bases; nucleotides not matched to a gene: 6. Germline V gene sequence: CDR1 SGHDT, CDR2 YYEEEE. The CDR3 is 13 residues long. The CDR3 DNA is TGTGCCAGCAGCCGGACTAGTTACGACGAGCAGTACTTC. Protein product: CASSRTSYDEQYF.

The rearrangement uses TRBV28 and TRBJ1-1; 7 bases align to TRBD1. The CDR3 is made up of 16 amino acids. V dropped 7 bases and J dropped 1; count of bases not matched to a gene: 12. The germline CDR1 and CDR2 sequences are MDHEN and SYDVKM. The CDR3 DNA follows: TGTGCCAGCACCACCCAGGGGGGCTCGTCGAACACTGAAGCTTTCTTT. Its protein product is CASTTQGGSSNTEAFF. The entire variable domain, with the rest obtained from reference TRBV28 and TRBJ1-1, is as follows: DVKVTQSSRYLVKRTGEKVFLECVQDMDHENMFWYRQDPGLGLRLIYFSYDVKMKEKGDIPEGYSVSREKKERFSLILESASTNQTSMYLCASTTQGGSSNTEAFFGQGTRLTVV.

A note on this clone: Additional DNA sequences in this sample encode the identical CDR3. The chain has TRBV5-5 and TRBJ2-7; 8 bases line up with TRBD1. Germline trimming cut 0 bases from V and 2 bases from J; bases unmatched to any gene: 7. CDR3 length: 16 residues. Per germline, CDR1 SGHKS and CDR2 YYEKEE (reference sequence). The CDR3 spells CASSLGGTGIPYEQYF. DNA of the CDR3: TGTGCCAGCAGCTTGGGGGGGACAGGAATTCCCTACGAGCAGTACTTC. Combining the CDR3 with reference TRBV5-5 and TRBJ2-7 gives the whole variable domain DAGVTQSPTHLIKTRGQQVTLRCSPISGHKSVSWYQQVLGQGPQFIFQYYEKEERGRGNFPDRFSARQFPNYSSELNVNALLLGDSALYLCASSLGGTGIPYEQYFGPGTRLTVT.

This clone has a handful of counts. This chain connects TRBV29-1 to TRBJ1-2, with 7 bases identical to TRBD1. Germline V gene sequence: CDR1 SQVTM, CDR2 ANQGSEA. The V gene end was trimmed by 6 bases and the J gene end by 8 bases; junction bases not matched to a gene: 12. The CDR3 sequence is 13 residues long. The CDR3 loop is CSVGGGRSQGYTF. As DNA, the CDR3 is TGCAGCGTCGGAGGGGGCAGATCTCAAGGCTACACCTTC.

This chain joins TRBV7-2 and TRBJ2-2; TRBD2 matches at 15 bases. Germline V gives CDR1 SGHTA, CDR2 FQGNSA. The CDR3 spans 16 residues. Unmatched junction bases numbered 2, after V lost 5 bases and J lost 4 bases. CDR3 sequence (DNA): TGTGCCAGCAGCGGGGGACTAGCGGGAGGCACCGGGGAGCTGTTTTTT. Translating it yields CASSGGLAGGTGELFF.

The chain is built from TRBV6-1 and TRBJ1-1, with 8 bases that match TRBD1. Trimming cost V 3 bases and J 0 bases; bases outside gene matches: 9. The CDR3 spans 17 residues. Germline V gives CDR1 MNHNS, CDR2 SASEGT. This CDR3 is CASSETPGGWMNTEAFF. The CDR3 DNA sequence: TGTGCCAGCAGTGAGACCCCAGGGGGCTGGATGAACACTGAAGCTTTCTTT.